This TCR beta chain was captured in a study of cytomegalovirus exposure and HLA in healthy donors (dated by TCRdb to about 2017). Study-level background: According to an earlier analysis of several hundred of the donors, about 180 million T cells yielded some 110 million unique TCR beta sequences and less than 300 Gb of sequence data. All discovery cohort repertoires had been generated using a single sequencing platform. Five DR-DQ haplotypes were handled as single units for association and clustering because linkage in the cohort was strong. The later analysis used no new phenotypic data to find candidate immune exposures, relying instead on TCR beta sequences and their occurrence across donors. The genetic ancestry cluster associated with self-reported Caucasian donors included roughly four fifths of the roughly 390 genotyped donors. A separate validation cohort of roughly 110 different subjects was used in addition to the roughly 620-subject first cohort. Alongside the repertoire data, information on donor age, sex, ethnicity and CMV serostatus was compiled. Across approximately 400 genotyped donors of the cohort, an average of roughly 250,000 unique TCR beta nucleotide sequences per donor were sequenced, and roughly a sixth of those sequences were non-productive. Class I and class II HLA loci were covered by the typing at four-digit resolution. Typing coverage differed by locus: A, B, C, DRB1 and DQB1 were typed in roughly 620-630 donors, DQA1 in about 500, DPA1 in some 600, and DPB1 in 472. An earlier analysis of around 640 of the donors used high-throughput TCR beta sequencing to judge whether each TCR beta V gene segment behaved as functional or pseudogenic. About 330 gigabases of sequencing data and approximately 92 million unique TCR sequences made up an early release that covered about 640 HLA-typed donors. A later analysis re-examined previously published TCR beta repertoires from several hundred donors and added high-resolution HLA genotyping to investigate patterns of TCR occurrence. The study aimed to test whether signatures of past pathogen exposure could be identified by cataloging public T cell receptors. The study combined high-throughput TCR immunosequencing, statistical association of individual TCRs with disease status, and machine learning to predict cytomegalovirus infection status. The T cell repertoires of around 670 subjects were profiled by immunosequencing and related to cytomegalovirus serostatus. In a later genetic analysis, genome-wide SNP genotypes for about 55% of the roughly 670 donors were used, and that subset was treated as a discovery cohort.

To prepare the library, the immunoSEQ multiplex PCR assay was applied. A mixture of 60 forward primers for TCR Vbeta segments and 13 reverse primers for TCR Jbeta segments was used in the multiplex PCR. Amplification of the CDR3 region of rearranged TCR beta genes was performed with a multiplex PCR assay on genomic DNA. The amplified TCR beta libraries were sequenced on the Illumina HiSeq System as 87-base-pair reads. The source study handled its data this way. A later analysis tallied tens of millions of unique TCR beta chains across the 666 repertoires, and about 12 million of those chains were shared by two or more donors. A nearest-neighbor algorithm error-corrected the raw reads and collapsed the reads into unique sequences, merging closely related sequences to remove PCR and sequencing errors. CDR3 sequences were aligned to IMGT reference sequences to assign V, D and J gene segments. For a sequence to be retained, a match of at least six nucleotides to both a V gene segment and a J gene segment was required. Rearrangements were called productive when the CDR3 lacked stop codons and stayed in frame with V and J; all others were non-productive. CDR3 was defined by IMGT convention, running from the second conserved V-encoded cysteine to the conserved J-encoded phenylalanine. The earlier analysis of 587 of the donors excluded any sequence lacking an unambiguous match to a single V gene segment. In an earlier analysis of 587 of the donors, V segments were called functional above 56.7% productive rearrangements and were called segregating when the between-donor standard deviation exceeded 5%. To diagnose cytomegalovirus status from the catalog of TCR beta chain sequences, a statistical classification framework was built. In a later analysis, V and J genes were assigned by comparing TCR nucleotide sequences against IMGT/GENE-DB human TR gene sequences. In a later analysis, CDR3 sequences and most-parsimonious VDJ recombination scenarios were assigned using the TCRdist pipeline. In a later analysis, each TCR beta chain was defined by its CDR3 amino acid sequence together with its V-gene family, and reads without a unique V-gene family were excluded. A later analysis removed 500 to 600 highly shared, low-generation-probability nucleotide sequences to deal with suspected cross-contamination and a sequencing artifact. A later analysis calculated a clonal expansion index for each public chain from normalized within-repertoire ranks of inferred template counts. Generation probabilities in a later analysis came from a VDJ recombination model fitted to out-of-frame rearrangements, and those results were checked against IGoR. Hypergeometric tests were used in a later analysis to score TCR-TCR, TCR-HLA and TCR-CMV co-occurrence, with a repertoire-size bias correction applied to the TCR pairs. A later analysis estimated false discovery rates by permuting HLA or CMV assignments 20 times. A later analysis grouped co-occurring TCRs with DBSCAN, adding TCRdist sequence similarity when clustering within HLA-allele-positive subsets. Repertoires with fewer than 30,000 or more than 120,000 public chains, plus five repertoires with anomalous nucleotide sharing, were excluded from co-occurrence clustering. TCRdb carries this immuneACCESS record with in-frame sequences only. Its versions omit some clonotypes, under half of them owing to an unresolved V gene in the studies checked, with the rest unexplained. V, J and clone size are those of that table, while D and trimming were read from the DNA. The sample records 130,000 to 150,000 clones, roughly 79% of which are singletons. The ten largest make up roughly 0.7% of the sample.

Points the paper makes about the study in general: Some IMGT-functional V segments, including TRBV6-2 and TRBV6-3, could not be told apart with the 87-base-pair reads, so those segments were excluded. The authors suggested that the approach could potentially be extended to other disease states and immunological phenotypes. The only immune exposure information available for the cohort was CMV serostatus. In vitro tests confirmed that a few of the cytomegalovirus-associated TCR beta chains recognize cytomegalovirus antigens. Most TCR sequences were observed very rarely across donors, whereas some public TCRs were present in many individuals. The earlier analysis of approximately 590 of the donors excluded fewer than 20 rarely observed V segments, including chromosome 9 orphons, because counts were too low. Broadly in line with IMGT annotations, most TCR beta V segments showed up in productive rearrangements about 87% or about 30% of the time in an earlier analysis of 450 to 750 of the donors. HLA typing was unavailable for some donors at each locus, so association tests used only the typed subset. The classifier was reported to diagnose cytomegalovirus status with high specificity and sensitivity in both the original and validation cohorts. The presence/absence analyses assumed that sequencing depth was roughly uniform across donors, and that assumption may not be true. A later genetic analysis associated a missense DCLRE1C variant with V-gene and J-gene trimming of TCR beta chains, and an independent cohort replicated the association. A later analysis reported that several top co-occurrence clusters appeared linked to parvovirus B19, influenza, CMV and Epstein-Barr virus. In this cohort, only TCR beta chains were sequenced, and detectable features were limited by the absence of alpha or paired-chain data. Compared with equally common non-associated chains, HLA-associated TCR beta chains in a later analysis were more clonally expanded and had lower generation probabilities. A further reported finding was that TCR beta sequences accurately predicted the HLA-A and HLA-B alleles for most subjects in the first cohort. When HLA alleles, especially DR and DQ, strongly co-occurred, TCR associations were difficult to assign to individual alleles. Correlated functional status among segregating V segments might reflect linkage disequilibrium, but an unknown experimental factor could not be ruled out. Specific HLA alleles were associated with around 18,000 TCR beta sequences at a false discovery rate of 0.05 in a later analysis. A cluster of highly shared sequence variants was judged likely to represent a technical artifact of the sequencing pipeline. A total of 150 to 200 TCR beta chains were listed by the study as associated with cytomegalovirus. In a later analysis, TCR association rates were found to vary across HLA loci, with the most associated TCRs seen for DRB1 alleles and the fewest for HLA-C alleles. Most CMV-associated TCR beta chains appeared to be HLA-restricted in a later analysis, and the HLA associations seemed to be driven largely by CMV exposure. A later genetic analysis reported fewer N-insertions in productive TCRs among donors in an Asian-associated ancestry cluster than the roughly 700-donor mean.

The cohort comprised some 730 healthy bone marrow donors. All cohort members were sampled while nominally healthy, although unrecorded immune exposures were likely present. The donor was CMV seronegative and belonged to the group of roughly 330 seronegative cohort members. A peripheral blood sample was provided by each donor, and peripheral blood mononuclear cells were used for TCR beta sequencing. Genomic DNA was extracted from the blood cell samples with the Qiagen DNeasy Blood Extraction Kit. Turning to this clone: Its cognate antigen has yet to be identified. No base quality values were provided; no much bigger clone lies one nucleotide off.

From the germline V gene (reference sequence), CDR1 is MNHEY and CDR2 is SMNVEV. The trim is 4 bases for V and 1 base for J, with a gap of 10 bases between the germline ends. Including cysteine and phenylalanine, the CDR3 has 14 amino acids. The read is trimmed to its CDR3 DNA, 42 bases read in frame from base 1. The material sequenced was PBMCs. The sequence was collected from a male donor in good health and CMV-seronegative. Rearrangement joined TRBV27 to TRBJ1-1; the D region possibly corresponds to TRBD1 (6 bases align). CDR3 protein: CASSSGQANTEAFF. At the DNA level, the sequence is TGTGCCAGCAGTTCGGGACAAGCGAACACTGAAGCTTTCTTT.